Following are 8 T cell receptor beta chains from one sample sequenced in a study of beta chain features in type 1 diabetes. Reverse transcription of all isolated RNA meant that expressed TCRB transcripts were sequenced. Assay: immunoSEQ multiplex PCR; the TCRdb copy retains only in-frame clones and omits some. Of over 500,000 clones listed, roughly 16% are singletons. Source material: naive CD4+ T cells from blood. These receptors all stem from a man younger than 35 in good health.

This clone appeared a few times. J is TRBJ1-2 and V is TRBV5-4; no reliable D call. Trimming shortened V by 2 bases and J by 3 bases, and 8 bases separated the two germline ends. CDR1 and CDR2 from the germline V gene are SGHNT and YYREEE (reference sequence). This CDR3 region has 13 residues. The CDR3 DNA follows: TGTGCCAGCAGCTTACCACCTGACTATGGCTACACCTTC. Translation gives CASSLPPDYGYTF.

This clone was seen only a few times. The chain uses TRBV28 and TRBJ2-5, with D tentatively TRBD2 (6 bases). Germline CDR1 and CDR2: MDHEN and SYDVKM. The CDR3 sequence is 15 residues long. Trimming shortened V by 0 bases and J by 9 bases, and 17 bases separated the two germline ends. The CDR3 loop is CASSLWGRPGGAQYF. The CDR3, as DNA: TGTGCCAGCAGTTTATGGGGTAGACCCGGAGGGGCCCAGTACTTC.

This clone was picked up a small number of times. The rearrangement joins TRBV5-1 to TRBJ2-7; no firm D call. From germline, CDR1 is SGHRS and CDR2 YFSETQ. The V gene lost 1 base and the J gene lost 3 bases, with 8 bases spanning the gap. The CDR3 loop spans 13 amino acids. Here the CDR3 reads CASSLQKDYEQYF. CDR3 nucleotides: TGCGCCAGCAGCTTGCAGAAAGACTACGAGCAGTACTTC.

The J gene is TRBJ1-6, the V gene TRBV5-8; D gene ambiguous. There are 14 residues in the CDR3. Germline CDR1 SGHTS, CDR2 YDEGEE. V lost 6 bases and J lost 4, with 11 bases in between. This CDR3 reads CASTWQLYNSPLHF. The CDR3 DNA reads as TGTGCCAGCACCTGGCAGCTGTATAATTCACCCCTCCACTTT.

V gene TRBV7-2 combines with J gene TRBJ2-7; TRBD1 aligns across 7 bases. The junction had 7 bases not matched to a gene; V was cut back by 5 bases and J by 0 bases. Germline V gives CDR1 SGHTA, CDR2 FQGNSA. This CDR3 contains 15 residues. CDR3: CASSHRTGSSYEQYF. Written as DNA, the CDR3 is TGTGCCAGCAGCCACCGGACAGGATCCTCCTACGAGCAGTACTTC.

This sequence joins TRBV2 and TRBJ2-5, with TRBD1 identical over 10 bases. Germline V gives CDR1 SNHLY, CDR2 FYNNEI. CDR3 length equals 16 residues. The junction had 11 bases not matched to a gene; V was cut back by 5 bases and J by 5 bases. CDR3 protein: CASSLDRGRFGETQYF. The CDR3 bases are TGTGCCAGCAGTTTGGACAGGGGGAGATTTGGGGAGACCCAGTACTTC.

CDR3 residues: CASSQDRDRVFSGANVLTF. The CDR3 DNA reads TGCGCCAGCAGCCAAGATAGAGACAGGGTCTTCTCTGGGGCCAACGTCCTGACTTTC. V is TRBV4-3 and J is TRBJ2-6, with 7 positions matching TRBD1. This CDR3 has 19 residues. With V trimmed by 0 bases and J by 0 bases, 8 bases remained unmatched. Germline V gene lookup returns CDR1 LGHNA and CDR2 YSLEER.

The chain is built from TRBV19 and TRBJ2-7, with 7 bases that match TRBD1. The CDR3 sequence is 13 residues long. The trim removed 5 bases at V and 2 bases at J, leaving 3 bases unmatched. Germline CDR1 LNHDA, CDR2 SQIVND (reference sequence). CDR3 amino acids: CASSVDRAYEQYF. The CDR3 DNA reads as TGTGCCAGTAGTGTTGACAGGGCCTACGAGCAGTACTTC.